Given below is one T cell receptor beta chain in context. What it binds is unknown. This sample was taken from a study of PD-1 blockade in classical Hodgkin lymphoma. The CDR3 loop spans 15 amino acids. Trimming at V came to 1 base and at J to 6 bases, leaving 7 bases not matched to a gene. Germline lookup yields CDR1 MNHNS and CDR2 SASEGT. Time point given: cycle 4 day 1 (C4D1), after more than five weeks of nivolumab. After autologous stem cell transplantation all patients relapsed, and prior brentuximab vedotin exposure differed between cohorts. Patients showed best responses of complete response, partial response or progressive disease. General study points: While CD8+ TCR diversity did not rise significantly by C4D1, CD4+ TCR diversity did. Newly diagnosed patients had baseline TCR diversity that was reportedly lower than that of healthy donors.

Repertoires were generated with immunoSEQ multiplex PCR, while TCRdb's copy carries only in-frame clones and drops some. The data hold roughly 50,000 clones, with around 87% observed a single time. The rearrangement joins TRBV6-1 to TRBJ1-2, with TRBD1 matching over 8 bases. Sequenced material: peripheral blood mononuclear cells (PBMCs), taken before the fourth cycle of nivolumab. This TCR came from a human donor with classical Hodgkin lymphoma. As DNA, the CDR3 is TGTGCCAGCAGTGAAGTAGGACAGGGTCGAAATGGCTACACCTTC. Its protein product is CASSEVGQGRNGYTF.